Listed below are T cell receptor beta chains from one sample, sequenced in a study of blood T cell repertoires in COVID-19. The repertoire was sequenced with immunoSEQ multiplex PCR; TCRdb's copy has only in-frame clones and lacks some. The profile shows some 260,000 clones, roughly 88% of them singletons. Sequencing used peripheral blood. Source of these receptors: an elderly man with acute or convalescent COVID-19. Both conserved end residues are part of each CDR3. D genes are given only for firm matches. Rows give clone size only sometimes, using once, few, many, or a class for an expanded clone.

size	V	J	D	CDR3	DNA
NA	TRBV4-3	TRBJ1-1	NA	CASSPLTGTEAFF	TGCGCCAGCAGCCCCCTGACGGGGACTGAAGCTTTCTTT
NA	TRBV11-3	TRBJ2-2	TRBD2	CASSRTSGTGELFF	TGTGCCAGCAGCCGGACTAGCGGGACCGGGGAGCTGTTTTTT
NA	TRBV6-2/TRBV6-3	TRBJ2-7	NA	CASSGQYEQYF	TGTGCCAGCAGTGGACAATACGAGCAGTACTTC
NA	TRBV6-2/TRBV6-3	TRBJ1-1	TRBD1	CASSYSKGAYTEAFF	TGTGCCAGCAGTTACTCGAAGGGGGCGTACACTGAAGCTTTCTTT
NA	TRBV5-1	TRBJ2-7	NA	CASSSPGPRGYEQYF	TGCGCCAGCAGCTCCCCCGGTCCTCGGGGCTACGAGCAGTACTTC
NA	TRBV28	TRBJ2-7	NA	CASRGPGYEQYF	TGTGCCAGCAGAGGCCCAGGCTACGAGCAGTACTTC
NA	TRBV6-5	TRBJ2-1	TRBD1	CASRSDRGPYNEQFF	TGTGCCAGCAGGTCCGACAGGGGACCCTACAATGAGCAGTTCTTC
NA	TRBV6-6	TRBJ1-3	TRBD1	CASSYSQGALYF	TGTGCCAGCAGTTACTCGCAGGGGGCTCTTTATTTT
NA	TRBV6-1	TRBJ2-5	TRBD1	CASSVRQGTGLLYQETQYF	TGTGCCAGCAGTGTTAGACAGGGGACGGGACTCCTGTACCAAGAGACCCAGTACTTC
NA	TRBV2	TRBJ1-1	NA	CASSEHRVNTEAFF	TGTGCCAGCAGTGAACACAGGGTGAACACTGAAGCTTTCTTT
NA	TRBV18	TRBJ1-4	NA	CASSLRGPNEKLFF	TGTGCCAGCTCACTTAGAGGGCCGAATGAAAAACTGTTTTTT
NA	TRBV6-1	TRBJ2-5	NA	CASSVAGGFQETQYF	TGTGCCAGCAGTGTAGCTGGAGGTTTCCAAGAGACCCAGTACTTC
NA	TRBV6-5	TRBJ2-1	TRBD2	CASSYSSGTGNEQFF	TGTGCCAGCAGTTACTCGAGCGGGACTGGCAATGAGCAGTTCTTC
once	TRBV12-5	TRBJ1-6	TRBD1	CASGSGTVVYPLHF	TGTGCTAGTGGTTCTGGGACAGTAGTTTATCCCCTCCACTTT
once	TRBV6-5	TRBJ2-7	NA	CASSLPGEQYF	TGTGCCAGCAGCCTCCCAGGGGAGCAGTACTTC
NA	TRBV7-9	TRBJ2-3	TRBD2	CASSLTSGGTDTQYF	TGTGCCAGCAGCTTAACTAGCGGGGGCACAGATACGCAGTATTTT
NA	TRBV9	TRBJ2-3	TRBD2	CASSTGTSGAITDTQYF	TGTGCCAGCAGCACCGGGACTAGCGGGGCTATCACAGATACGCAGTATTTT
NA	TRBV5-5	TRBJ2-6	NA	CASSLVSDSSGANVLTF	TGTGCCAGCAGCTTGGTGTCCGACTCCTCTGGGGCCAACGTCCTGACTTTC
NA	TRBV7-2	TRBJ1-1	TRBD1	CASSSTGTGNTEAFF	TGTGCCAGCAGCTCAACTGGGACAGGGAACACTGAAGCTTTCTTT
NA	TRBV15	TRBJ1-5	NA	CATSSTGDGQPQHF	TGTGCCACCAGCTCAACCGGGGATGGTCAGCCCCAGCATTTT
NA	TRBV27	TRBJ2-7	NA	CASSEITGSPYEQYF	TGTGCCAGCAGTGAAATTACCGGTAGTCCCTACGAGCAGTACTTC
NA	TRBV5-1	TRBJ1-2	TRBD1	CASSLGTGFNYGYTF	TGCGCCAGCAGCTTGGGGACAGGGTTTAACTATGGCTACACCTTC
NA	TRBV4-2	TRBJ2-2	NA	CASSQTVGWGELFF	TGTGCCAGCAGCCAGACAGTTGGGTGGGGGGAGCTGTTTTTT
few	TRBV6-4	TRBJ1-2	NA	CASSDSSIYGYTF	TGTGCCAGCAGTGACTCGAGCATTTATGGCTACACCTTC
NA	TRBV28	TRBJ1-2	NA	CASSSGNGYTF	TGTGCCAGCAGTTCAGGGAACGGCTACACCTTC
NA	TRBV28	TRBJ1-5	NA	CASSTQRGRQPQHF	TGTGCCAGCAGCACACAAAGAGGGCGGCAGCCCCAGCATTTT
NA	TRBV18	TRBJ1-2	NA	CASSQGQDHVGYTF	TGTGCCAGCTCCCAGGGGCAGGACCACGTTGGCTACACCTTC
NA	TRBV29-1	TRBJ2-2	TRBD2	CSVEDRYPAGNTGELFF	TGCAGCGTTGAAGATCGGTATCCAGCGGGAAACACCGGGGAGCTGTTTTTT
NA	TRBV27	TRBJ2-1	TRBD1	CASTYRGQMSNEQFF	TGTGCCAGCACTTACAGGGGCCAAATGAGCAATGAGCAGTTCTTC
NA	TRBV3-1/TRBV3-2	TRBJ1-1	NA	CASSKGERNTEAFF	TGTGCCAGCAGCAAGGGGGAGAGGAACACTGAAGCTTTCTTT
NA	TRBV7-9	TRBJ1-5	TRBD1	CASSSGQGNQPQHF	TGTGCCAGCAGCTCGGGACAGGGTAATCAGCCCCAGCATTTT
NA	TRBV19	TRBJ2-5	NA	CASSIQGPQETQYF	TGTGCCAGTAGTATTCAGGGCCCCCAAGAGACCCAGTACTTC